This T cell receptor (beta chain) was identified in a study of T cell responses to AZD1222 COVID-19 vaccine. The table came from immunoSEQ multiplex PCR; TCRdb's copy has only in-frame clones and leaves some out. The profile shows over 85,000 clones, roughly 92% of them singletons. Study conclusions and caveats: Without day 14 samples, only post-peak T cell repertoires were studied. Dominant CD4 TCR responses targeted spike regions 160-218 and 743-854. Donors were largely white British and mainly female; clonal diversity was possibly underestimated. The reported proportion of spike-specific TCRs targeting unmutated variant regions was nearly half.

Concerning this clone itself: The antigen remains undetermined.

Specimen: peripheral blood, collected 28 days after the second AZD1222 dose. The source of this sequence is an adult who received the AZD1222 COVID-19 vaccine.

CDR3 nucleotides: TGTGCCAGTAGTATAGATCCGCCCTATGGCTACACCTTC. As protein: CASSIDPPYGYTF. The chain couples TRBV19 to TRBJ1-2; no clear D gene. Trimming left V 0 bases short and J 4 bases short, with 6 bases between. Germline loops: CDR1 LNHDA, CDR2 SQIVND (reference sequence). The CDR3 sequence is 13 residues long.